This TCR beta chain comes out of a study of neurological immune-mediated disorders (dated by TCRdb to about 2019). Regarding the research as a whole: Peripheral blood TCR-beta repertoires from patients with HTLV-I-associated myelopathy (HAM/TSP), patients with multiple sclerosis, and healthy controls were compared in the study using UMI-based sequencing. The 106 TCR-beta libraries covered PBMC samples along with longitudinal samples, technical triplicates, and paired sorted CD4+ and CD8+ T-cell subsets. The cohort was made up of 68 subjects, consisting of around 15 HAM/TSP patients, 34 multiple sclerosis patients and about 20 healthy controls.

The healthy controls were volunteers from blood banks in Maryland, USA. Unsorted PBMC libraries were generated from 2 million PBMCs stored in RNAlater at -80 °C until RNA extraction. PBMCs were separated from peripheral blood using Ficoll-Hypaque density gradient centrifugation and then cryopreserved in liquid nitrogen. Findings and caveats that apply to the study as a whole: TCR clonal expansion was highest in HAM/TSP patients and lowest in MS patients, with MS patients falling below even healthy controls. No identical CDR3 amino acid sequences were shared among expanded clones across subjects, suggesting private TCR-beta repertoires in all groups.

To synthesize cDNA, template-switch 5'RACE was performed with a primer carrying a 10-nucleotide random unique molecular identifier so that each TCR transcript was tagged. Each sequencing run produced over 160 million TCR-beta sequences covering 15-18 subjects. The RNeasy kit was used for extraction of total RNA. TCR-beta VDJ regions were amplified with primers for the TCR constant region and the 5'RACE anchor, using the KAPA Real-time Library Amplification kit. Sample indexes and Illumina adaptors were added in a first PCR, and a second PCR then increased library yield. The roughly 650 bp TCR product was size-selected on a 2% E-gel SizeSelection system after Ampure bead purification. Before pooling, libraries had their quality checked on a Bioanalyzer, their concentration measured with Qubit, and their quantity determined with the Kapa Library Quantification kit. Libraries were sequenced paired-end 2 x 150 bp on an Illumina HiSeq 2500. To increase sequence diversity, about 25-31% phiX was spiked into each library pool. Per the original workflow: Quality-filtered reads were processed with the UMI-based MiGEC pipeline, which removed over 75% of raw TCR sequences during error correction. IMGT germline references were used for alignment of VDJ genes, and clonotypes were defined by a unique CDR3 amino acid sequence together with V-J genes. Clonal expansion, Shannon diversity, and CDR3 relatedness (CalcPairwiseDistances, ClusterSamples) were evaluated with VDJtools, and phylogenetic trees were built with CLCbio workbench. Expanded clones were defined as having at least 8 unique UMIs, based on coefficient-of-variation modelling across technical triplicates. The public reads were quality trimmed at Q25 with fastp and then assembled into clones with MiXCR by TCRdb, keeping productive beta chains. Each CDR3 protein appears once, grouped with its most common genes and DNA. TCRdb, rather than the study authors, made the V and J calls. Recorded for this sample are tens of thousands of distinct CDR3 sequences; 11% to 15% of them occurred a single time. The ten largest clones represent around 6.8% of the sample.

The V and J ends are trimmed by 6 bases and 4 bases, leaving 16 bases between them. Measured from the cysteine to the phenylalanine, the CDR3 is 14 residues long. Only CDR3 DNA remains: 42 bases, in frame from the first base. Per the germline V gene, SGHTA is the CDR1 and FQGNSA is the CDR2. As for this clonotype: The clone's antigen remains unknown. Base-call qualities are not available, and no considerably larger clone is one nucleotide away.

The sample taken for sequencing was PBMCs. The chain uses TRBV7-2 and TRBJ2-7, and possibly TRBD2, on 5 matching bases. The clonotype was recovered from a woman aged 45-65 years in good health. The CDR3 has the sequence CASSLRKGAYEQYF. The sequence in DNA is TGTGCCAGCAGTCTTCGGAAGGGAGCGTACGAGCAGTACTTC.